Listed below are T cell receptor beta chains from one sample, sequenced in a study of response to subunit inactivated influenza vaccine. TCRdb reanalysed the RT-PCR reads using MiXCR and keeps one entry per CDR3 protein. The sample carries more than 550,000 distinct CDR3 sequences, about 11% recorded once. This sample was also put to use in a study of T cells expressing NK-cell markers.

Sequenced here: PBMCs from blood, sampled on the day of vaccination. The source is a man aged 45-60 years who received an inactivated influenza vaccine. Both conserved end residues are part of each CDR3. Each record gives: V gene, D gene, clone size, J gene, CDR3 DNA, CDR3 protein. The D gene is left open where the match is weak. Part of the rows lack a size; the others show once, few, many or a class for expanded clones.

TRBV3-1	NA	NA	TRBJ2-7	TGTGCCAGCAGCCCCGCCGGGCATGGCGAGCAGTACTTC	CASSPAGHGEQYF
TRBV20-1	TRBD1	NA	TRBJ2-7	TGCAGTGCTTATCCGACCCGGGACAGGGGAACCTACGAGCAGTACTTC	CSAYPTRDRGTYEQYF
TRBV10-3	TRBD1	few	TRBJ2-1	TGTGCCATCAGTCCTCCGGGACAGGGGACCGATGAGCAGTTCTTC	CAISPPGQGTDEQFF
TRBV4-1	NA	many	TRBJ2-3	TGCGCCAGCAGTCCCGGAGGGGGACGCACAGATACGCAGTATTTT	CASSPGGGRTDTQYF
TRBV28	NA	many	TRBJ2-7	TGTGCCAGCAGTTTACAGCCAATTACCTACGAGCAGTACTTC	CASSLQPITYEQYF
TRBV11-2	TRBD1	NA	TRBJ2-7	TGTGCCAGCAGCATGACAGGGAAAACCTACGAGCAGTACTTC	CASSMTGKTYEQYF
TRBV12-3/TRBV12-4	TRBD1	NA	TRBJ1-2	TGTGCCAGCAGTTTAGGTAGGACAGGGAGCGTCTATGGCTACACCTTC	CASSLGRTGSVYGYTF
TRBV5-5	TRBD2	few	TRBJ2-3	TGTGCCAGCAGTCCCAGAGCGGGGGGGCACACAGATACGCAGTATTTT	CASSPRAGGHTDTQYF
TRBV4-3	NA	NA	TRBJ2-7	TGCGCCAGCAGCCAAGTATTGGGCCTCTCCCCCTACGAGCAGTACTTC	CASSQVLGLSPYEQYF
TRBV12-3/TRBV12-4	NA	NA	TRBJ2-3	TGTGCCAGCAGTTTAGAAGCCGCCGGGGGCACAGATACGCAGTATTTT	CASSLEAAGGTDTQYF
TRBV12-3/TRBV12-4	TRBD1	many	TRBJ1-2	TGTGCCAGCAGATCAGCGACAGGGTTAGGCTACACCTTC	CASRSATGLGYTF
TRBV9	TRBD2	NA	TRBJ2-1	TGTGCCAGCAGCGCCCGGACTAGCGTCTACAATGAGCAGTTCTTC	CASSARTSVYNEQFF
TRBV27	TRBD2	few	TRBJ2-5	TGTGCCAGCAGAACTATAGCGGGAGAAGAGACCCAGTACTTC	CASRTIAGEETQYF
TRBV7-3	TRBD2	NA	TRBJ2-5	TGTGCCAGCAGCTTAATAGGCGGGAGGAAGCAAGAGACCCAGTACTTC	CASSLIGGRKQETQYF
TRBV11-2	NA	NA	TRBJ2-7	TGTGCCAGCAGCTTAGTGATTTTCGGCGAGCAGTACTTC	CASSLVIFGEQYF
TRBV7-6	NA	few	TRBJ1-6	TGTGCCAGCAGCTTATCAGCCGGGGATTCACCCCTCCACTTT	CASSLSAGDSPLHF
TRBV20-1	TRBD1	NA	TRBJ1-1	TGCAGTGCTAGAGGTGTCAGGGGGCGAATCCGGACTGAAGCTTTCTTT	CSARGVRGRIRTEAFF
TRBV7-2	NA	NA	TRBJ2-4	TGTGCCAGCAGTATTGTGGTAGGCATTCAGTACTTC	CASSIVVGIQYF
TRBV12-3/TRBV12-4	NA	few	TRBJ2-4	TGTGCCAGCAGTACCAGCCTGAACATTCAGTACTTC	CASSTSLNIQYF
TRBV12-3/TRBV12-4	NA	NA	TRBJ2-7	TGTGCCAGCAGCCAACAGACAGGTGGCGAGCAGTACTTC	CASSQQTGGEQYF
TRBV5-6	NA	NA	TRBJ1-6	TGTGCCAGCAGCTTGGTTGGTAGGGGTAATTCACCCCTCCACTTT	CASSLVGRGNSPLHF
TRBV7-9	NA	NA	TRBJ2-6	TGTGCCAGCAGCCGCCGGAACTCTGGGGCCAACGTCCTGACTTTC	CASSRRNSGANVLTF
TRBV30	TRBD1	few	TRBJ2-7	TGTGCCTGGACGGAGTGGGGGACAGCCAAGGTCTACGAGCAGTACTTC	CAWTEWGTAKVYEQYF
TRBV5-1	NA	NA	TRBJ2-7	TGCGCCAGCAGCACGGGCCAGGGGTTGTCCTACGAGCAGTACTTC	CASSTGQGLSYEQYF
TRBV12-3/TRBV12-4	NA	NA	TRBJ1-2	TGTGCCAGCAGTTTAGCGCTAGGGCTGAACTATGGCTACACCTTC	CASSLALGLNYGYTF
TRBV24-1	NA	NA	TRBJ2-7	TGTGCCACCAGTGATTCCGGGACAACGACCTACGAGCAGTACTTC	CATSDSGTTTYEQYF
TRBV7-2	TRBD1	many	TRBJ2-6	TGTGCCAGCAGCCCGAGACAGGGGAGACCTGGGGCCAACGTCCTGACTTTC	CASSPRQGRPGANVLTF
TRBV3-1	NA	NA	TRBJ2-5	TGTGCCAGCAGCCAAGACGGAGGCTTGGGACGGTCCCAAGAGACCCAGTACTTC	CASSQDGGLGRSQETQYF
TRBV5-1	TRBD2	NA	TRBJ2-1	TGCGCCAGCAGCTTGGACGGACTAGGATCTGAGCAGTTCTTC	CASSLDGLGSEQFF
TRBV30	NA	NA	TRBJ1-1	TGTGCCTGGAGTGGAAGGGCTGAAGCTTTCTTT	CAWSGRAEAFF
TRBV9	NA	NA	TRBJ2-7	TGTGCCAGCAGCGTAGGGCCCCAAACGGTGGCGTACGAGCAGTACTTC	CASSVGPQTVAYEQYF
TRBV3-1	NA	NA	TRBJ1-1	TGTGCCAGCAGACAGGTCAACACTGAAGCTTTCTTT	CASRQVNTEAFF
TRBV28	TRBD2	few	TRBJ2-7	TGTGCCAGCAGTCCAACGGGGGGGGCGGCCTACGAGCAGTACTTC	CASSPTGGAAYEQYF
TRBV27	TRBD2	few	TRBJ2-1	TGTGCCAGCAGTTACCCTGGCCTAGCGGGGGGTAATGAGCAGTTCTTC	CASSYPGLAGGNEQFF
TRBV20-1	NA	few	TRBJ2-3	TGCAGTGCGCGACAGACAGATACGCAGTATTTT	CSARQTDTQYF
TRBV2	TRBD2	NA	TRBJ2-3	TGTGCCAGCAGTACCCTAGCGGCCACAGATACGCAGTATTTT	CASSTLAATDTQYF
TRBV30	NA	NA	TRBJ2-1	TGTGCCTGGAGGGGGACTTACAGCTCCTACAATGAGCAGTTCTTC	CAWRGTYSSYNEQFF
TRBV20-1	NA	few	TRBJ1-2	TGCAGTGCTAGAGCCGGACAGTGGTGGTATGGCTACACCTTC	CSARAGQWWYGYTF
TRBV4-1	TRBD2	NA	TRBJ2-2	TGCGCCAGCAGCCAAGGATACCCCGGGACTAGCGGGGGCGGGGAGCTGTTTTTT	CASSQGYPGTSGGGELFF
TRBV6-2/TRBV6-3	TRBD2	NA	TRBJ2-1	TGTGCCAGCAACCCAGCGAGCGGGAGGGCCTTTGAGCAGTTCTTC	CASNPASGRAFEQFF
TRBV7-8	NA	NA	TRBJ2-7	TGTGCCAGCAGGGCTATCTACGAGCAGTACTTC	CASRAIYEQYF
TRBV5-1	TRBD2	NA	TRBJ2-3	TGCGCCAGCAGCCTGGGACTAGCGGGGGGTTTTATAGGTACAGATACGCAGTATTTT	CASSLGLAGGFIGTDTQYF
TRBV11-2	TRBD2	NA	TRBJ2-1	TGTGCCAGCAGCCGTTTTCGGGGGACATCCATTAGCGGGAGGGTCTACAATGAGCAGTTCTTC	CASSRFRGTSISGRVYNEQFF
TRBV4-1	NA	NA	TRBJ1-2	TGCGCCAGCAGCCAAGCAACCCGAAAATGGGGCTACACCTTC	CASSQATRKWGYTF
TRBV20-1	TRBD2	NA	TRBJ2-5	TGCAGTGCTAAACCTACTAGCGGGAGTGTTGAGACCCAGTACTTC	CSAKPTSGSVETQYF
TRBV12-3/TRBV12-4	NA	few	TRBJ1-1	TGTGCCAGCAGTTGGGACGGGACGAACACTGAAGCTTTCTTT	CASSWDGTNTEAFF
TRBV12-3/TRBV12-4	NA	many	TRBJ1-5	TGTGCCAGCAGTTTTGGGGAGAGCAATCAGCCCCAGCATTTT	CASSFGESNQPQHF
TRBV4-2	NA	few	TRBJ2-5	TGTGCCAGCAGCCAAGATAATCGGGCTGAGGAGACCCAGTACTTC	CASSQDNRAEETQYF
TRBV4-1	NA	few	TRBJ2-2	TGCGCCAGCAGCCAAGCCGAGAGGGGGATCGGGGAGCTGTTTTTT	CASSQAERGIGELFF
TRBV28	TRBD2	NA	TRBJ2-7	TGTGCCAGCAGTTTCTTCCGCACGGGGGGACCGAAAAAACTACAGCAGTACTTC	CASSFFRTGGPKKLQQYF